Listed below are T cell receptor beta chains from one sample, sequenced in a study of control samples from healthy donors and cancer patients. This table comes from immunoSEQ multiplex PCR, and its TCRdb copy is limited to in-frame clones, with some not included. The sample shows tens of thousands of clones, 88% of them seen only once. The sample consisted of blood. All receptors derive from a woman in her seventies in good health. Both conserved end residues are part of each CDR3. The order of the fields is clone size, J gene, V gene, D gene, CDR3 length, CDR3 DNA, CDR3 protein. D genes are given only for firm matches. Only some rows state a clone size, as once, few, many or a class for expanded clones.

size: .
J: TRBJ1-1
V: TRBV5-1
D: TRBD1
length: 15
DNA: TGCGCCAGCAGCTTACAGGGGACCATGAACACTGAAGCTTTCTTT
CDR3: CASSLQGTMNTEAFF

size: .
J: TRBJ2-2
V: TRBV10-1
D: .
length: 13
DNA: TGCGCCAGCAGTGTCGGTCTCACCGGGGAGCTGTTTTTT
CDR3: CASSVGLTGELFF

size: few
J: TRBJ1-2
V: TRBV6-5
D: TRBD1
length: 13
DNA: TGTGCCAGCAGTTACGCAGACAGGGGCCCCTACACCTTC
CDR3: CASSYADRGPYTF

size: .
J: TRBJ1-5
V: TRBV27
D: .
length: 13
DNA: TGTGCCAGCAGTAAAGAATTAAATCAGCCCCAGCATTTT
CDR3: CASSKELNQPQHF

size: .
J: TRBJ2-3
V: TRBV19
D: TRBD2
length: 14
DNA: TGTGCCAGTGAACTAGCGGGAGTTGGGGATACGCAGTATTTT
CDR3: CASELAGVGDTQYF

size: .
J: TRBJ2-2
V: TRBV24-1
D: .
length: 13
DNA: TGTGCCACCAGTGGCCAGAACACCGGGGAGCTGTTTTTT
CDR3: CATSGQNTGELFF

size: .
J: TRBJ2-1
V: TRBV6-2/TRBV6-3
D: TRBD2
length: 17
DNA: TGTGCCAGCAGCCCCGGGTGGTTAGCGGGAGAGCACAATGAGCAGTTCTTC
CDR3: CASSPGWLAGEHNEQFF

size: .
J: TRBJ1-1
V: TRBV3-1/TRBV3-2
D: .
length: 12
DNA: TGTGCCAGCAGCCAGTCGGGACCTGAAGCTTTCTTT
CDR3: CASSQSGPEAFF

size: .
J: TRBJ1-1
V: TRBV18
D: TRBD1
length: 15
DNA: TGTGCCAGCTCACTACGACAGGGGGCAGGGACTGAAGCTTTCTTT
CDR3: CASSLRQGAGTEAFF

size: .
J: TRBJ2-7
V: TRBV6-5
D: TRBD1
length: 15
DNA: TGTGCCAGCAGTTACTCCGGGACAGGGAGCTACGAGCAGTACTTC
CDR3: CASSYSGTGSYEQYF

size: .
J: TRBJ1-2
V: TRBV19
D: .
length: 14
DNA: TGTGCCAGTAGTTCACCGGGGACGGACTATGGCTACACCTTC
CDR3: CASSSPGTDYGYTF

size: .
J: TRBJ2-1
V: TRBV3-1/TRBV3-2
D: TRBD1
length: 15
DNA: TGTGCCAGCAGCCAAACGGGACAGTATCACAATGAGCAGTTCTTC
CDR3: CASSQTGQYHNEQFF

size: .
J: TRBJ1-6
V: TRBV7-3
D: .
length: 16
DNA: TGTGCCAGCAGCTTAACGGGGCGGGTCTTCAATTCACCCCTCCACTTT
CDR3: CASSLTGRVFNSPLHF

size: .
J: TRBJ1-3
V: TRBV5-4
D: .
length: 14
DNA: TGTGCCAGCAGCCCTGGGGGCTCTGGAAACACCATATATTTT
CDR3: CASSPGGSGNTIYF

size: .
J: TRBJ1-2
V: TRBV19
D: .
length: 13
DNA: TGTGCCTCCGGGACACGAATTAACTATGGCTACACCTTC
CDR3: CASGTRINYGYTF

size: .
J: TRBJ2-7
V: TRBV19
D: .
length: 14
DNA: TGTGCCAGTAGCCAGGGGCTCCCATCCTACGAGCAGTACTTC
CDR3: CASSQGLPSYEQYF

size: once
J: TRBJ2-1
V: TRBV27
D: TRBD1
length: 17
DNA: TGTGCCAGCCCAGACTCACCGGACAGGGGTAGTATTGATGAGCAGTTCTTC
CDR3: CASPDSPDRGSIDEQFF

size: once
J: TRBJ1-6
V: TRBV5-1
D: .
length: 14
DNA: TGCGCCAGCAGCTTACCCCAGAGTAATTCACCCCTCCACTTT
CDR3: CASSLPQSNSPLHF

size: .
J: TRBJ1-1
V: TRBV18
D: .
length: 14
DNA: TGTGCCAGCTCACCAGACGCCGGGCTAACTGAAGCTTTCTTT
CDR3: CASSPDAGLTEAFF